The sequence of this T cell receptor beta chain was determined in a study of blood T cell repertoires in COVID-19. Study as a whole: The study drew acute and convalescent COVID-19 samples from the United States, Italy and Spain. Sample material is recorded as cDNA or gDNA derived from T cells, B-cell-depleted T cells, or PBMCs.

V was pared by 2 bases and J by 5 bases, with 8 bases of the junction left unmatched. The CDR3 consists of 16 residues. CDR1 SNHLY and CDR2 FYNNEI come from the germline V gene. As handled by the study authors: How many nucleated cells were present was estimated from reference gene primer amplification. TCRdb's table, derived via immunoSEQ multiplex PCR, lists solely in-frame clones and lacks some. V, J and clone size reflect that table, while D and trimming were determined from the DNA. The sample comprises some 100,000 clones, 90% of which are singletons, and 5% to 5.5% rests with the top ten. The source material was peripheral blood. V gene TRBV2 combines with J gene TRBJ2-1, with 8 nucleotides matching TRBD1. The clonotype was recovered from a man aged 45-65 years with acute or convalescent COVID-19. The CDR3 DNA sequence: TGTGCCAGCAGTGAATCGGTCAGGGGGCATGACAATGAGCAGTTCTTC. Its translation: CASSESVRGHDNEQFF. Full variable domain (outside the CDR3, taken from reference TRBV2 and TRBJ2-1): EPEVTQTPSHQVTQMGQEVILRCVPISNHLYFYWYRQILGQKVEFLVSFYNNEISEKSEIFDDQFSVERPDGSNFTLKIRSTKLEDSAMYFCASSESVRGHDNEQFFGPGTRLTVL.